A selection of T cell receptor beta chains follows, all from one sample in a study of shared clonotypes between healthy human individuals. Assay: immunoSEQ multiplex PCR; the TCRdb copy retains only in-frame clones and omits some. This table has approximately 2.1 million clones, more than 85% appearing once. The source material was naive CD4+ T cells from PBMCs. The receptor set was obtained from a man aged 18 to 35 in good health. Some clones in this sample may be carry-over from other donors' samples. The CDR3 runs from the conserved cysteine through the conserved F or W. The D gene is left open where the match is weak. Expanded clones are given a class, and other clones once, few, many or no size at all.

D gene: TRBD1; V gene: TRBV20-1; J gene: TRBJ1-1; clone size: NA; CDR3 DNA: TGCGCTGGACAGGGAAGCACTGAAGCTTTCTTT; CDR3 protein: CAGQGSTEAFF
D gene: NA; V gene: TRBV4-3; J gene: TRBJ2-3; clone size: NA; CDR3 DNA: TGCGCCAGCAGCCAGGACGACAGCACAGATACGCAGTATTTT; CDR3 protein: CASSQDDSTDTQYF
D gene: TRBD1; V gene: TRBV27; J gene: TRBJ2-5; clone size: NA; CDR3 DNA: TGTGCCAGCAGTACGGGACAGTGGATGGGAGAGACCCAGTACTTC; CDR3 protein: CASSTGQWMGETQYF
D gene: NA; V gene: TRBV30; J gene: TRBJ2-2; clone size: once; CDR3 DNA: TGTGCCTGGAGTGTACTCAGTATAGGCACCGGGGAGCTGTTTTTT; CDR3 protein: CAWSVLSIGTGELFF
D gene: NA; V gene: TRBV19; J gene: TRBJ1-1; clone size: NA; CDR3 DNA: TGTGCCAGTAGTATGTTGGGCAGTATGAACACTGAAGCTTTCTTT; CDR3 protein: CASSMLGSMNTEAFF
D gene: NA; V gene: TRBV7-9; J gene: TRBJ2-3; clone size: NA; CDR3 DNA: TGTGCCAGCAGCTTCTATCCCCTCAACCGGGACCCTAGCACAGATACGCAGTATTTT; CDR3 protein: CASSFYPLNRDPSTDTQYF
D gene: TRBD2; V gene: TRBV13; J gene: TRBJ2-5; clone size: once; CDR3 DNA: TGTGCCAGCAGCTCGCCGACTAGCGGGAGGTATGGGGAGACCCAGTACTTC; CDR3 protein: CASSSPTSGRYGETQYF
D gene: TRBD2; V gene: TRBV2; J gene: TRBJ2-1; clone size: NA; CDR3 DNA: TGTGCCAGCAATTTAGCGGGAGGGATCCATGAGCAGTTCTTC; CDR3 protein: CASNLAGGIHEQFF
D gene: NA; V gene: TRBV27; J gene: TRBJ1-2; clone size: NA; CDR3 DNA: TGTGCCAGCAGGGGCCCGGGAGTCTATGGCTACACCTTC; CDR3 protein: CASRGPGVYGYTF
D gene: NA; V gene: TRBV5-1; J gene: TRBJ1-1; clone size: NA; CDR3 DNA: TGCGCCAGTCGTCGGGGACCGAACACTGAAGCTTTCTTT; CDR3 protein: CASRRGPNTEAFF